What follows are 13 T cell receptor beta chains derived from one specimen sequenced in a study of graft-versus-host responses after intestinal transplantation. The antigens these receptors bind are not known. The assay was immunoSEQ multiplex PCR, and TCRdb's table has in-frame clones only and misses some. The profile shows about 99,000 clones, over 75% of them singletons. The source was unstimulated CD4+ T cells sorted from spleen or lymph node cells, collected before intestinal transplant. These receptors were collected from a human donor who received an intestinal transplant.

V is TRBV7-6 and J is TRBJ2-7; 7 bases are shared with TRBD1. CDR1 and CDR2 (germline): SGHVS, FNYEAQ. The CDR3 has 15 amino acids. Trimming removed 5 bases from V and 5 bases from J; junction bases left unmatched: 12. The CDR3 nucleotides read TGTGCCAGCAGCATCTTCGCCGGGACAGCGAACGAGCAGTACTTC. As protein: CASSIFAGTANEQYF.

As regards this clone: The junction departs from germline at one end; a sequencing error may be responsible. The V call is TRBV7-2, the J call TRBJ2-4, with 7 positions matching TRBD2. Germline V CDR1 and CDR2: SGHTA, FQGNSA. The CDR3 covers 14 residues. The CDR3 DNA follows: TGTGCCAGCAGCCCCGTTCGGGGCGGGAGTTCCCTCCACTTC. This encodes CASSPVRGGSSLHF.

The chain joins TRBV11-2 to TRBJ2-2; no clear D. V was shortened by 5 bases and J by 2 bases, with 15 bases between the two germline ends. The germline V gene has CDR1 SGHAT and CDR2 FQNNGV. The CDR3 is made up of 16 amino acids. As DNA, the CDR3 is TGTGCCAGCAGCAAGGGTCTTAACCCCAACACCGGGGAGCTGTTTTTT. Encoded protein: CASSKGLNPNTGELFF.

The genes are TRBV18 and TRBJ2-1; D unresolved. The CDR3 length is 13 residues. V was clipped by 2 bases and J by 10 bases, with 12 bases between them. Germline V CDR1 and CDR2: KGHSH, LQKENI. The CDR3 DNA reads as TGTGCCAGCTCACCATTGGAGTCCGTAGAGCAGTTCTTC. Translating gives CASSPLESVEQFF.

The J gene is TRBJ2-3, the V gene TRBV5-1, with 12 bases matching TRBD2. The junction had 7 bases not matched to a gene; V was cut back by 1 base and J by 4 bases. The CDR3 runs 17 residues. Germline lookup yields CDR1 SGHRS and CDR2 YFSETQ. CDR3 DNA: TGCGCCAGCAGCTTGAGGGCCCTAGCGGGGGGGTCAGATACGCAGTATTTT. Amino acid sequence: CASSLRALAGGSDTQYF.

The chain recombines TRBV11-2 with TRBJ2-5, with D perhaps TRBD1 or TRBD2 (5 bases each). Trimming stripped 5 bases from V and 9 bases from J, with 16 bases between. CDR3 length: 13 residues. Germline V lookup: CDR1 SGHAT, CDR2 FQNNGV. Here the CDR3 reads CASSDPGRLPQYF. CDR3 coding DNA: TGTGCCAGCAGCGATCCGGGACGACTTCCCCAGTACTTC.

This chain joins TRBV5-4 and TRBJ1-1, with D hard to call. Per germline, CDR1 SGHNT and CDR2 YYREEE (reference sequence). V lost 4 bases to trimming and J lost 0 bases, with 13 bases between them. There are 15 residues in the CDR3. The CDR3 reads CASSRQASLNTEAFF. CDR3 nucleotide sequence: TGTGCCAGCAGCCGCCAGGCGTCCTTGAACACTGAAGCTTTCTTT.

This chain connects TRBV29-1 to TRBJ2-1; TRBD2 matches at 12 bases. This CDR3 spans 15 amino acids. V was clipped by 6 bases and J by 6 bases; unmatched bases: 9. The germline gives CDR1 SQVTM, CDR2 ANQGSEA. CDR3 sequence reads: CSVPTSGSQGNEQFF. Written as DNA, the CDR3 is TGCAGCGTCCCGACTAGCGGGAGCCAGGGCAATGAGCAGTTCTTC.

The rearrangement joins TRBV6-5 to TRBJ2-1, with 10 positions matching TRBD2. The germline V gene has CDR1 MNHEY and CDR2 SVGAGI. V lost 4 bases and J lost 3; bases outside the gene matches: 3. There are 15 residues in the CDR3. CDR3 region: CASSFIAGGYNEQFF. The CDR3 nucleotides read TGTGCCAGCAGTTTCATAGCGGGGGGCTACAATGAGCAGTTCTTC.

This clone was observed a few times. The J gene is TRBJ1-1, the V gene TRBV9; D remains unclear. V was pared by 4 bases and J by 0 bases, with 10 bases between. Germline CDR1 reads SGDLS; CDR2 reads YYNGEE. The CDR3 sequence is 14 residues long. CDR3 loop: CASSTTPLNTEAFF. The CDR3 bases are TGTGCCAGCAGCACGACACCTTTGAACACTGAAGCTTTCTTT.

The chain joins TRBV12-2 to TRBJ2-2; TRBD1 was called by the table and not checked on the DNA. TRBV12-2 is listed as a pseudogene. The CDR3 consists of 15 residues. The CDR3 coding sequence is TGTGCAAGTCGCTTAGTCAGGGTTAACACCGGGGAGCTGTTTTTT. Its protein is CASRLVRVNTGELFF.

The rearrangement links TRBV28 to TRBJ1-1; D call uncertain. The length of the CDR3 is 11 residues. Germline V gene sequence: CDR1 MDHEN, CDR2 SYDVKM. Trimming took off 11 bases at V and 3 bases at J, with 10 bases between the two ends. The CDR3 DNA sequence: TGTGCCGCCCAAGGGTACACTGAAGCTTTCTTT. Its translation: CAAQGYTEAFF.

The chain couples TRBV5-1 to TRBJ1-5, with 11 bases lining up with TRBD1. Trimming took 4 bases from V and 7 from J; bases not matched to a gene: 7. This CDR3 has 15 amino acids. Germline V gives CDR1 SGHRS, CDR2 YFSETQ. CDR3 loop: CASSPGQGVSQPQHF. CDR3 DNA sequence: TGCGCCAGCAGCCCGGGACAGGGGGTTTCGCAGCCCCAGCATTTT.